This TCR beta chain derives from a study of CD8 T cells in ankylosing spondylitis. V was pared by 6 bases and J by 0 bases, with 4 bases of the junction left unmatched. There are 15 residues in the CDR3. Germline V gene data show CDR1 as SNHLY and CDR2 as FYNNEI. This clonotype has only one observation. TCRdb reprocessed the 5' RACE reads with MiXCR, giving one entry per CDR3 protein. The table has about 35,000 distinct CDR3 sequences, about a tenth seen once. The specimen sequenced was blood, either unsorted or a sorted T cell fraction (not recorded which). The chain carries TRBV2 and TRBJ2-4, with 8 positions matching TRBD1. The sequence was obtained from a male donor with ankylosing spondylitis or in good health (not recorded which). The CDR3 nucleotides are TGTGCCAGCAGAGGACAGGGATTAGCCAAAAACATTCAGTACTTC. This encodes CASRGQGLAKNIQYF.